This is a list of T cell receptor beta chains from one sample in a study of human T cells and chemical hapten exposure. TCRdb reprocessed the RACE reads via MiXCR and lists one record per CDR3 protein. The data contain around 300,000 distinct CDR3 sequences, around 7% of them singletons. The material sequenced was whole blood, taken in connection with sensitization to the hapten diphenylcyclopropenone (DPC). These receptor sequences come from a young woman with alopecia areata. Some clones in this sample may be carry-over from other donors' samples. Each CDR3 is given with its conserved first and last residue. D genes are given only for firm matches. Where a row states a size, it is once, few, many or the class of an expanded clone; other rows omit it.

D: -; J: TRBJ2-1; V: TRBV6-2/TRBV6-3; size: -; CDR3: CASRDLDNEQFF; DNA: TGTGCCAGCCGGGACCTCGACAATGAGCAGTTCTTC
D: -; J: TRBJ1-4; V: TRBV7-9; size: few; CDR3: CASSLAGGEKLFF; DNA: TGTGCCAGCAGCTTAGCGGGGGGTGAAAAACTGTTTTTT
D: -; J: TRBJ1-1; V: TRBV6-5; size: few; CDR3: CASSRGQFNTEAFF; DNA: TGTGCCAGCAGCCGCGGACAGTTTAACACTGAAGCTTTCTTT
D: -; J: TRBJ1-2; V: TRBV28; size: -; CDR3: CASTPGGDYGYTF; DNA: TGTGCCAGTACACCGGGGGGAGACTATGGCTACACCTTC
D: -; J: TRBJ2-2; V: TRBV20-1; size: many; CDR3: CSARRGVTGELFF; DNA: TGCAGTGCTAGGCGGGGAGTCACCGGGGAGCTGTTTTTT
D: -; J: TRBJ2-7; V: TRBV4-1; size: few; CDR3: CASSQVISTATYEQYF; DNA: TGCGCCAGCAGCCAAGTAATTTCGACAGCCACCTACGAGCAGTACTTC
D: TRBD1; J: TRBJ2-1; V: TRBV7-9; size: -; CDR3: CASSRGQGINEQFF; DNA: TGTGCCAGCAGTCGGGGACAGGGAATCAATGAGCAGTTCTTC
D: -; J: TRBJ1-5; V: TRBV6-5; size: -; CDR3: CASSYSGRLSDQPQHF; DNA: TGTGCCAGCAGTTACAGTGGACGGCTCTCCGATCAGCCCCAGCATTTT
D: -; J: TRBJ2-2; V: TRBV3-1; size: many; CDR3: CASNPQGSGELFF; DNA: TGTGCCAGCAACCCACAGGGTTCCGGGGAGCTGTTTTTT
D: -; J: TRBJ1-5; V: TRBV6-6; size: -; CDR3: CASSDTRPQHF; DNA: TGTGCCAGCAGTGATACGCGGCCCCAGCATTTT
D: -; J: TRBJ1-5; V: TRBV24-1; size: few; CDR3: CASARGAPGWQPQHF; DNA: TGTGCCTCCGCTAGAGGGGCGCCGGGATGGCAGCCCCAGCATTTT
D: -; J: TRBJ1-6; V: TRBV6-5; size: few; CDR3: CASSYGQGSNSPLHF; DNA: TGTGCCAGCAGTTACGGGCAGGGAAGCAATTCACCCCTCCACTTT
D: -; J: TRBJ1-2; V: TRBV24-1; size: -; CDR3: CATSDLERDYGYTF; DNA: TGTGCCACCAGTGATTTAGAGAGAGACTATGGCTACACCTTC
D: TRBD2; J: TRBJ2-7; V: TRBV6-5; size: -; CDR3: CASSYSTSGAYEQYF; DNA: TGTGCCAGCAGTTATTCGACTAGCGGGGCCTACGAGCAGTACTTC
D: -; J: TRBJ1-1; V: TRBV20-1; size: many; CDR3: CSARQGHRLNTEAFF; DNA: TGCAGTGCTAGACAGGGACATCGCCTGAACACTGAAGCTTTCTTT
D: TRBD1; J: TRBJ2-4; V: TRBV7-2; size: many; CDR3: CASSDGTGLAKNIQYF; DNA: TGTGCCAGCAGCGACGGGACAGGGCTAGCCAAAAACATTCAGTACTTC
D: -; J: TRBJ2-5; V: TRBV7-7; size: -; CDR3: CASSVQGPETQYF; DNA: TGTGCTAGCAGCGTACAGGGTCCGGAGACCCAGTACTTC
D: TRBD1; J: TRBJ1-5; V: TRBV20-1; size: -; CDR3: CSARDIRTGGYSNQPQHF; DNA: TGCAGTGCTAGAGATATCAGGACAGGGGGCTATAGCAATCAGCCCCAGCATTTT
D: -; J: TRBJ1-2; V: TRBV28; size: few; CDR3: CASSFGKVYGYTF; DNA: TGTGCCAGCAGTTTTGGGAAGGTCTATGGCTACACCTTC
D: TRBD2; J: TRBJ2-3; V: TRBV4-2; size: few; CDR3: CASSQEKGRGGRDTQYF; DNA: TGTGCCAGCAGCCAAGAAAAGGGACGGGGGGGCCGGGATACGCAGTATTTT
D: -; J: TRBJ1-2; V: TRBV6-5; size: few; CDR3: CASSAPGQVFYGYTF; DNA: TGTGCCAGCAGTGCCCCCGGTCAGGTTTTCTATGGCTACACCTTC
D: TRBD1; J: TRBJ1-2; V: TRBV7-2; size: -; CDR3: CASSWDTGGADGYTF; DNA: TGTGCCAGCAGCTGGGATACAGGGGGCGCGGATGGCTACACCTTC
D: -; J: TRBJ1-6; V: TRBV27; size: -; CDR3: CASSSSDLSPLHF; DNA: TGTGCCAGCAGTTCCTCGGACCTTTCACCCCTCCACTTT
D: TRBD1; J: TRBJ1-5; V: TRBV6-6; size: -; CDR3: CASGTGGFSNQPQHF; DNA: TGTGCCAGTGGGACAGGGGGATTTAGCAATCAGCCCCAGCATTTT
D: -; J: TRBJ2-1; V: TRBV3-1; size: few; CDR3: CASSQAAGINEQFF; DNA: TGTGCCAGCAGCCAAGCGGCAGGGATCAATGAGCAGTTCTTC
D: TRBD1; J: TRBJ2-1; V: TRBV27; size: -; CDR3: CASKGQGIYNEQFF; DNA: TGTGCCAGTAAGGGACAGGGTATCTACAATGAGCAGTTCTTC
D: TRBD1; J: TRBJ2-6; V: TRBV7-2; size: few; CDR3: CASSRDRGIGANVLTF; DNA: TGTGCCAGCAGCCGGGACAGGGGAATTGGGGCCAACGTCCTGACTTTC
D: -; J: TRBJ1-2; V: TRBV12-3/TRBV12-4; size: few; CDR3: CASSTQQVSGYTF; DNA: TGTGCCAGCAGCACCCAGCAGGTCTCTGGCTACACCTTC
D: -; J: TRBJ2-2; V: TRBV12-3/TRBV12-4; size: -; CDR3: CASSFGPGELFF; DNA: TGTGCCAGCAGTTTTGGCCCCGGGGAGCTGTTTTTT
D: -; J: TRBJ1-5; V: TRBV7-2; size: few; CDR3: CASSLGSARGQNQPQHF; DNA: TGTGCCAGCAGCTTAGGCTCTGCCAGGGGCCAGAATCAGCCCCAGCATTTT
D: -; J: TRBJ1-5; V: TRBV20-1; size: few; CDR3: CSASPGEVNQPQHF; DNA: TGCAGTGCTAGCCCCGGGGAGGTAAATCAGCCCCAGCATTTT
D: -; J: TRBJ1-3; V: TRBV7-2; size: many; CDR3: CASSLASGQNSGNTIYF; DNA: TGTGCCAGCAGCTTAGCGAGCGGACAAAACTCTGGAAACACCATATATTTT
D: -; J: TRBJ2-3; V: TRBV28; size: -; CDR3: CASSLRPPETDTQYF; DNA: TGTGCCAGCAGTTTAAGGCCCCCCGAAACAGATACGCAGTATTTT
D: -; J: TRBJ1-6; V: TRBV18; size: few; CDR3: CASSDLSSPLHF; DNA: TGTGCCAGCTCAGACCTCTCCTCACCCCTCCACTTT
D: -; J: TRBJ2-1; V: TRBV21-1; size: many; CDR3: CASHRDGSSYNEQFF; DNA: TGTGCCAGTCACCGGGACGGGAGCTCCTACAATGAGCAGTTCTTC